This is a list of T cell receptor beta chains from one sample in a study of post-analysis software for immune sequencing data. TCRdb re-analysed the PCR reads in MiXCR, keeping a single row per CDR3 protein. The table lists some 890,000 distinct CDR3 sequences, 53% of them singletons. The source material was blood. These TCRs come from a girl aged 10 to 17 with multiple sclerosis. The CDR3 runs from the conserved cysteine through the conserved F or W. Fields, in order: J gene, clone size, D gene, V gene, CDR3 DNA, CDR3 protein. D genes are given only for firm matches. Clone size is shown for a subset of rows, as once, few, many or a class of expanded clone.

>TRBJ2-7|-|-|TRBV29-1
TGCAGCGTTGGAAGCCCCGAGCAGTACTTC
CSVGSPEQYF
>TRBJ1-1|-|-|TRBV12-3/TRBV12-4
TGTGCCAGCAGTCCTGACGAGGGGACCTTGGAAGCTTTCTTT
CASSPDEGTLEAFF
>TRBJ2-1|-|TRBD2|TRBV6-5
TGTGCCAGCATTCCGGGACGGGAGGGCCTAGGTGAGCAGTTCTTC
CASIPGREGLGEQFF
>TRBJ2-1|-|TRBD1|TRBV2
TGTGCCAGCAGTAAGACAGGGGAAGGGATCTACAATGAGCAGTTCTTC
CASSKTGEGIYNEQFF
>TRBJ2-5|-|-|TRBV10-3
TGTGCCATCAGTGGGGAAAGGACACGACAAGAGACCCAGTACTTC
CAISGERTRQETQYF
>TRBJ2-4|-|TRBD1|TRBV7-2
TGTGCCAGCAGCTTCGACAGGGGGTACATTCAGTACTTC
CASSFDRGYIQYF
>TRBJ2-7|-|-|TRBV3-1
TGTGCCAGCAGCTGGTTCGGGCTAGCGATGAACGAGCAGTACTTC
CASSWFGLAMNEQYF
>TRBJ2-5|-|-|TRBV20-1
TGCAGTGCTACGCCCCCGGCAGGGTCGGTTGAGACCCAGTACTTC
CSATPPAGSVETQYF
>TRBJ2-7|-|-|TRBV20-1
TGCAGTGCTAGGAGAGACACTAACTCCTACGAGCAGTACTTC
CSARRDTNSYEQYF
>TRBJ2-7|-|-|TRBV6-2/TRBV6-3
TGTGCCAGCAGTTACGTCTATCACAGGGTAAGAACCTACGAGCAGTACTTC
CASSYVYHRVRTYEQYF
>TRBJ2-4|few|-|TRBV15
TGTGCCACCAGCAGAGACCGAGGCAGCCTAGCCAAAAACATTCAGTACTTC
CATSRDRGSLAKNIQYF
>TRBJ1-2|-|-|TRBV29-1
TGCAGCGTTGAAGATCCTCTGGGTTACTATGGCTACACCTTC
CSVEDPLGYYGYTF
>TRBJ2-7|few|TRBD2|TRBV9
TGTGCCAGCAGCCTAGGGACTAGCGGGAACAGCTACGAGCAGTACTTC
CASSLGTSGNSYEQYF
>TRBJ2-3|few|TRBD2|TRBV20-1
TGCAGTGCTACACCGGGACTAGTGACAGATACGCAGTATTTT
CSATPGLVTDTQYF
>TRBJ1-2|-|TRBD1|TRBV10-3
TGTGCCATCAGTCCCGGGACAGGGTATGGCTACACCTTC
CAISPGTGYGYTF
>TRBJ1-2|-|TRBD1|TRBV5-4
TGTGCCAGCAGCTTACGGACGGGGACAGACTATGGCTACACCTTC
CASSLRTGTDYGYTF
>TRBJ2-7|many|TRBD1|TRBV12-3/TRBV12-4
TGTGCCAGCAGTCGGGGACAGTCCTACGAGCAGTACTTC
CASSRGQSYEQYF
>TRBJ2-1|-|TRBD2|TRBV20-1
TGCAGTGCTGACGGCCCTAGCGGGGGGGACAATGAGCAGTTCTTC
CSADGPSGGDNEQFF
>TRBJ2-7|-|TRBD1|TRBV29-1
TGCAGCGCCGGGGACAGGGGACCTTCCTACGAGCAGTACTTC
CSAGDRGPSYEQYF
>TRBJ2-3|-|TRBD2|TRBV7-9
TGTGCCAGCAGCGGAGGGACTAGCGGGTATGGAGATACGCAGTATTTT
CASSGGTSGYGDTQYF
>TRBJ2-3|few|-|TRBV29-1
TGCAGCGTTGATCTCTTACCACCCCACACAGATACGCAGTATTTT
CSVDLLPPHTDTQYF
>TRBJ2-1|-|TRBD2|TRBV20-1
TGCAGTGCTAGAAGAGCGGGGGAAACCCTTAGGTACAATGAGCAGTTCTTC
CSARRAGETLRYNEQFF
>TRBJ2-7|-|-|TRBV29-1
TGCAGCGTTGCAGGGGGGGGACACCTCAACGAGCAGTACTTC
CSVAGGGHLNEQYF
>TRBJ2-3|-|TRBD1|TRBV29-1
TGCAGCGTTGAGGACACAGGGGGCCCGCTCGGAGATACGCAGTATTTT
CSVEDTGGPLGDTQYF
>TRBJ2-7|-|TRBD1|TRBV7-9
TGTGCCAGCAGCTTATTCGGACAGGGGAACTACGAGCAGTACTTC
CASSLFGQGNYEQYF